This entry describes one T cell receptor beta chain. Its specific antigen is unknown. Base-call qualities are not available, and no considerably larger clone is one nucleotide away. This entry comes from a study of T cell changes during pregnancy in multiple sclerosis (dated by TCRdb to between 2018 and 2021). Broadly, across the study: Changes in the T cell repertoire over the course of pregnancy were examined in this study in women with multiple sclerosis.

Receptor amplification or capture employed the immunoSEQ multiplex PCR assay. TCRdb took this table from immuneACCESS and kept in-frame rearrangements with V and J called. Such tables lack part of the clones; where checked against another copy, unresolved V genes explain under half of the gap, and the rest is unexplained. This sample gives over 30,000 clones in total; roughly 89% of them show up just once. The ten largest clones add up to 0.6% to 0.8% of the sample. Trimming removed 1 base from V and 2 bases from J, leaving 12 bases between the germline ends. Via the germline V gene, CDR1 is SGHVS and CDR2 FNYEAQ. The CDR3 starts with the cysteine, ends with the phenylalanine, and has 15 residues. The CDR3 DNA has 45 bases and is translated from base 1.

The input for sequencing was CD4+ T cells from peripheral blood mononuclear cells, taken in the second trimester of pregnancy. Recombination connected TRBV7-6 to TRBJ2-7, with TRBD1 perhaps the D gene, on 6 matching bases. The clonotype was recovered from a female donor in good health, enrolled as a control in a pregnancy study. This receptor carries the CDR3 CASSLEQGWTYEQYF. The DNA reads TGTGCCAGCAGCTTAGAGCAGGGGTGGACCTACGAGCAGTACTTC.